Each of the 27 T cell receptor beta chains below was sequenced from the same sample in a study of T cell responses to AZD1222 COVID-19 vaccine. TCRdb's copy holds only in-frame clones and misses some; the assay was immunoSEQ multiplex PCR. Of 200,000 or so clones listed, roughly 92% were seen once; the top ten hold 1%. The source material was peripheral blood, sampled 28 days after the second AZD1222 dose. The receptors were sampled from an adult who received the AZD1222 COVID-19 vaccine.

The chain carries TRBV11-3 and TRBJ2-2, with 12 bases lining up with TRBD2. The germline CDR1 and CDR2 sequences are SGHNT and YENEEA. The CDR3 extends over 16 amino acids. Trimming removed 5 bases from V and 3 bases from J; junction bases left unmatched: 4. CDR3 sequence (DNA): TGTGCCAGCAGCCAACTAGCGGGGGGCGACACCGGGGAGCTGTTTTTT. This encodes CASSQLAGGDTGELFF.

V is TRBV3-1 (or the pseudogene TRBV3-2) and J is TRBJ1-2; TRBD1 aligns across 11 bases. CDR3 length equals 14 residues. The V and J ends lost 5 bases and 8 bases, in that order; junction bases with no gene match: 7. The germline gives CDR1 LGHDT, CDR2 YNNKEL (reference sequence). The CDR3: CASSSSGTGGGYTF. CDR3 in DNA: TGTGCCAGCAGCAGTTCCGGGACAGGGGGAGGCTACACCTTC.

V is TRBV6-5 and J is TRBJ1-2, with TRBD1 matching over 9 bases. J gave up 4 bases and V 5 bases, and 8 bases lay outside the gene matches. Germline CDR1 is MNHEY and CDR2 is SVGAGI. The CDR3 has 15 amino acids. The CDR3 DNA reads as TGTGCCAGCAGTCGGACAGGGGTTGGTGGCTATGGCTACACCTTC. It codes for CASSRTGVGGYGYTF.

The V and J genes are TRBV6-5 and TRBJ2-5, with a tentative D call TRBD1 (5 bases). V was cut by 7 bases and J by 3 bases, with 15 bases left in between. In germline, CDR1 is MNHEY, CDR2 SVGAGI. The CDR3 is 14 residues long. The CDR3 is CASIPPQGKETQYF. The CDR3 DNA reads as TGTGCCAGCATTCCCCCCCAGGGTAAAGAGACCCAGTACTTC.

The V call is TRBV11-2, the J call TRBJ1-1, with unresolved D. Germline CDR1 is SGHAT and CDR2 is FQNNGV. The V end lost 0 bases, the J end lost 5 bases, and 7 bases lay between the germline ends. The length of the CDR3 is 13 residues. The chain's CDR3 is CASSLDVATEAFF. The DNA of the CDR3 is TGTGCCAGCAGCTTAGATGTGGCGACTGAAGCTTTCTTT.

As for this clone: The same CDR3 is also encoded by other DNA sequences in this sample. The CDR3 is CASSYRDRGTEAFF. The CDR3, as DNA: TGCGCCAGCAGCTACCGAGACAGGGGAACTGAAGCTTTCTTT. The chain links TRBV5-1 to TRBJ1-1, with 8 bases lining up with TRBD1. This CDR3 comprises 14 residues. The germline gives CDR1 SGHRS, CDR2 YFSETQ. V gave up 3 bases and J gave up 5 bases; unmatched junction bases: 6.

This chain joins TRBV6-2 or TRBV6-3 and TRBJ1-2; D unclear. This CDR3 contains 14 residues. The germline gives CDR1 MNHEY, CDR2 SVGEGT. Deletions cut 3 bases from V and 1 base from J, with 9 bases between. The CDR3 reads CASSYDGSNYGYTF. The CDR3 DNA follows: TGTGCCAGCAGTTATGACGGCAGTAACTATGGCTACACCTTC.

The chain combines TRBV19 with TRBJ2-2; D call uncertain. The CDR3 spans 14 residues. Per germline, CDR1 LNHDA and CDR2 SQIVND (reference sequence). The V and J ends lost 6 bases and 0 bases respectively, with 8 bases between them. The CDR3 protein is CASRRYSNTGELFF. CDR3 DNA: TGTGCCAGTAGGCGATATTCGAACACCGGGGAGCTGTTTTTT. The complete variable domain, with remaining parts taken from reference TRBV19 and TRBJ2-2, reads DGGITQSPKYLFRKEGQNVTLSCEQNLNHDAMYWYRQDPGQGLRLIYYSQIVNDFQKGDIAEGYSVSREKKESFPLTVTSAQKNPTAFYLCASRRYSNTGELFFGEGSRLTVL.

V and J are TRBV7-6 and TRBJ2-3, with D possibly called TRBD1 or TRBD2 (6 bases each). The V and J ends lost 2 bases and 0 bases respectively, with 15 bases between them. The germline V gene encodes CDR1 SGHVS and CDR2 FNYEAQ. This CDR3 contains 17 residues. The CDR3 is CASSLRPGAQSTDTQYF. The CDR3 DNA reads TGTGCCAGCAGCTTAAGGCCGGGGGCCCAAAGCACAGATACGCAGTATTTT.

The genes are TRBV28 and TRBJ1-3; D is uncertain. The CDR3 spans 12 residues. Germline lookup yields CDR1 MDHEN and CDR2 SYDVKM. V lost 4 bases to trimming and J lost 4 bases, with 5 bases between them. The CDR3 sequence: CASSSLGNTIYF. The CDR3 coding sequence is TGTGCCAGCAGTTCTTTGGGAAACACCATATATTTT. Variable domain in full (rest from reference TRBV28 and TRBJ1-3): DVKVTQSSRYLVKRTGEKVFLECVQDMDHENMFWYRQDPGLGLRLIYFSYDVKMKEKGDIPEGYSVSREKKERFSLILESASTNQTSMYLCASSSLGNTIYFGEGSWLTVV.

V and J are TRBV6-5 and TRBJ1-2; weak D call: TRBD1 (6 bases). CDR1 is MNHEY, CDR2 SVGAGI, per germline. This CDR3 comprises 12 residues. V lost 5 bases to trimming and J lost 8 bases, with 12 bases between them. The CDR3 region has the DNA TGTGCCAGCAGTACAGGGTTTAGGGGCTACACCTTC. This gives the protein CASSTGFRGYTF.

In DNA, the CDR3 is TGTGCCAGCAGCCCACCAGGGGACAGGGGACTAAATGAGCAGTTCTTC. Its translation: CASSPPGDRGLNEQFF. This chain links TRBV4-2 with TRBJ2-1; 10 nucleotides line up with TRBD1. CDR3 length: 16 residues. Germline values: CDR1 LGHNA, CDR2 YNFKEQ. The ends lost 4 bases at V and 7 bases at J; junction bases unmatched: 10.

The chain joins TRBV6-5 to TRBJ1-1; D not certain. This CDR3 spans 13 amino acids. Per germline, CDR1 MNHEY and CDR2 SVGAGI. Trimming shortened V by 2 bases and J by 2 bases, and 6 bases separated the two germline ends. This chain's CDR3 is CASSYTPNTEAFF. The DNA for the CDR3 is TGTGCCAGCAGTTACACCCCTAACACTGAAGCTTTCTTT.

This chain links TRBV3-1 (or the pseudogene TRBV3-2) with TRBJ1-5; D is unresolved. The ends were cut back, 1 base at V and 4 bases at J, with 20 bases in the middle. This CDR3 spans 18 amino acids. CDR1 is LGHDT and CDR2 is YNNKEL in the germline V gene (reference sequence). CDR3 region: CASSQVGRLEVDNQPQHF. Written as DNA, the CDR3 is TGTGCCAGCAGCCAAGTGGGCCGATTGGAAGTGGATAATCAGCCCCAGCATTTT.

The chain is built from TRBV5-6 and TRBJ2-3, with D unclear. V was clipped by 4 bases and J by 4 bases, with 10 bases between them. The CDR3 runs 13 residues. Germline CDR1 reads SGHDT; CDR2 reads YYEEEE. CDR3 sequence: CASSTLSPDTQYF. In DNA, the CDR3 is TGTGCCAGCAGCACTTTAAGTCCAGATACGCAGTATTTT.

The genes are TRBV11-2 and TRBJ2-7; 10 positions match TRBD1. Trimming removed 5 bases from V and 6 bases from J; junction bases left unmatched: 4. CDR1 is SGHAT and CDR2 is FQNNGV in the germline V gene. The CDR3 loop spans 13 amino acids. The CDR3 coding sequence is TGTGCCAGCAGCCCCGGGACAGGGGCCGAGCAGTACTTC. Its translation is CASSPGTGAEQYF.

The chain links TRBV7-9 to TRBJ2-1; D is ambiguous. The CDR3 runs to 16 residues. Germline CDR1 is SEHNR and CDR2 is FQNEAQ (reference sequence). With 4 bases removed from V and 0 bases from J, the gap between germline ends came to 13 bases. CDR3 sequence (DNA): TGTGCCAGCAGCTCGGTAACACCCCCCTCCTACAATGAGCAGTTCTTC. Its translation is CASSSVTPPSYNEQFF.

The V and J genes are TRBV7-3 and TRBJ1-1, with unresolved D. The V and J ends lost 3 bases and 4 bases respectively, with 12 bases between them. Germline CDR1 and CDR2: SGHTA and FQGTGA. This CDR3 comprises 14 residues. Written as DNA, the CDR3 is TGTGCCAGCAGCTTGGCGGGCGTGGGCACTGAAGCTTTCTTT. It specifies CASSLAGVGTEAFF.

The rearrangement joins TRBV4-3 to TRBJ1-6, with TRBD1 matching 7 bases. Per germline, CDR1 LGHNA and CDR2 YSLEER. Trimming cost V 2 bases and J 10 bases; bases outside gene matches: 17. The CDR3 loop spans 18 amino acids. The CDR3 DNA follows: TGCGCCAGCAGCCAAATGCTCGCCGGAGACAGGGATCGATCACCCCTCCACTTT. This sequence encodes CASSQMLAGDRDRSPLHF.

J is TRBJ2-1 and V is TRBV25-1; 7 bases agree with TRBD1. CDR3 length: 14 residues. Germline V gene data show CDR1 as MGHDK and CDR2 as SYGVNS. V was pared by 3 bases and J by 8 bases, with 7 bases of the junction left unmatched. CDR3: CASSDRTGSDEQFF. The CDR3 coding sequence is TGTGCCAGCAGTGATAGGACAGGCTCGGATGAGCAGTTCTTC.

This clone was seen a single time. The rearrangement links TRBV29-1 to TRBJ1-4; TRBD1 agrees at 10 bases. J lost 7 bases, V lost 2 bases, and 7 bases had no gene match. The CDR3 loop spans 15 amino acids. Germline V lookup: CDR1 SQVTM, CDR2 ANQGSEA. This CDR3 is CSVEKGTGDAEKLFF. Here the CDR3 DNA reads TGCAGCGTTGAAAAGGGGACAGGGGATGCTGAAAAACTGTTTTTT.

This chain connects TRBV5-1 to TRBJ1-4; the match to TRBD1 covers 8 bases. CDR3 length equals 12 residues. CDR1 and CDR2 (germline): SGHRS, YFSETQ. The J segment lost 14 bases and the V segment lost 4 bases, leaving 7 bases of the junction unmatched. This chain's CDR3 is CASSPGDRGLFF. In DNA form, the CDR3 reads TGCGCCAGCAGCCCGGGAGACAGGGGCCTGTTTTTT.

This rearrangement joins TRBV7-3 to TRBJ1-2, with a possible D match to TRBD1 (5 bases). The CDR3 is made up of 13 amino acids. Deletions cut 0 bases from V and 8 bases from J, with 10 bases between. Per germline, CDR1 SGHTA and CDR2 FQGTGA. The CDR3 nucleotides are TGTGCCAGCAGCTTAACCGGGACGGAGGGCTACACCTTC. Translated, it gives CASSLTGTEGYTF.

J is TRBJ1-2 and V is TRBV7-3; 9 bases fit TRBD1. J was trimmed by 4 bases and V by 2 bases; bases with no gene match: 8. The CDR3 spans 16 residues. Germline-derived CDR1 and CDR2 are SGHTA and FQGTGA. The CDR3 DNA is TGTGCCAGCAGCTTATCGGGGACAGGGTCGGGCTATGGCTACACCTTC. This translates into CASSLSGTGSGYGYTF.

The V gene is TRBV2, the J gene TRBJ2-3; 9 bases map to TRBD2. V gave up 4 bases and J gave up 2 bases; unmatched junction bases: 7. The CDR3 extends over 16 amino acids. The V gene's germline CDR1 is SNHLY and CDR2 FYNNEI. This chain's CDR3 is CASSVRRGGVTDTQYF. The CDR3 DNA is TGTGCCAGCAGTGTTAGGCGGGGGGGTGTCACAGATACGCAGTATTTT.

CDR3 in amino acids: CASSQAAGEYNEQFF. As DNA, the CDR3 is TGTGCCAGCAGCCAAGCAGCGGGGGAATACAATGAGCAGTTCTTC. The V and J genes are TRBV3-1 (or the pseudogene TRBV3-2) and TRBJ2-1, with 8 bases identical to TRBD2. Looked up from germline, CDR1 is LGHDT and CDR2 is YNNKEL (reference sequence). After removal of 1 base from V and 4 bases from J, the junction contained 3 bases not matched to a gene. The CDR3 has 15 amino acids.

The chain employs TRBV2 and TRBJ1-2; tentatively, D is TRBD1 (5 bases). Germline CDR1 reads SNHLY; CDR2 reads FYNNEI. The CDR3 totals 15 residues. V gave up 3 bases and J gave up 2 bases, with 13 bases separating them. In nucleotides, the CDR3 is TGTGCCAGCAGTGAGTTAGGGGTTGTCAACTATGGCTACACCTTC. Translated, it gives CASSELGVVNYGYTF.